This TCR beta chain came from a study of T cell responses to AZD1222 COVID-19 vaccine. Whole-study context: Timing groups of about 4 and about 12 weeks for second doses were pooled. Whole-study findings and limits: At 160-218 and 743-854, vaccine-associated CD4 TCRs were dominant, and they spanned spike.

Details on this clone: The antigen is unknown.

Assay: immunoSEQ multiplex PCR; the TCRdb copy retains only in-frame clones and omits some. The profile shows 150,000 to 200,000 clones, 85% to 95% of them singletons. There are 16 residues in the CDR3. CDR1 and CDR2 from the germline V gene are LNHDA and SQIVND (reference sequence). Trimming stripped 5 bases from V and 3 bases from J, with 17 bases between. The sample here was peripheral blood, taken on day 0 of AZD1222 vaccination. This TCR came from an adult in good health. The chain links TRBV19 to TRBJ2-4; tentatively, D is TRBD1 or TRBD2 (5 bases each). The CDR3 loop is CASSSTGRAFKNIQYF. The CDR3 nucleotides are TGTGCCAGTAGTTCCACGGGACGGGCTTTCAAAAACATTCAGTACTTC.